Sequencing of this T cell receptor (beta chain) was carried out in a study of long-term antiretroviral therapy in people with HIV. Study observations and caveats: Post-ART, diversity grew, though it stayed under transplant donor control levels.

Investigators performed immunoSEQ version v3.0 at survey level. Sequencing had a target that covered about 35,000-50,000 T-cell genomes per sample. Data came from immunoSEQ multiplex PCR; TCRdb stores just in-frame clones and leaves some out. The sample consists of 35,000 to 55,000 clones, over 90% of them appearing once. In regard to this clone: Its antigen is not identified.

The CDR3 sequence is 13 residues long. Trimming left V 5 bases short and J 6 bases short, with 10 bases between. CDR1 and CDR2 (germline): LNHDA, SQIVND (reference sequence). This sample comprised unsorted PBMCs, obtained 3.7 years after starting antiretroviral therapy. The clonotype comes from a woman between 50 and 59 years old with HIV. This chain joins TRBV19 and TRBJ2-2, with D perhaps TRBD1 (5 bases). The CDR3 loop is CASSPQGPGELFF. The DNA of the CDR3 is TGTGCCAGTAGTCCGCAGGGTCCCGGGGAGCTGTTTTTT.